The 10 T cell receptor beta chains below come from one sample, sequenced in a study of early T cells in non-severe SARS-CoV-2 infection (dated by TCRdb to the early 2020s). Libraries were made using 5' RACE. Sequencing instrument: NextSeq 500. TCRdb reprocessing: public reads trimmed at Q25 with fastp, clones called with MiXCR, in-frame beta chains kept. CDR3 protein sequences are deduplicated, and each keeps its most common genes and DNA. The sample profile shows about 45,000 distinct CDR3 sequences; less than 15% of them were found once. Clones ranked in the top ten supply 16% of the sample. The sample consisted of whole blood. These receptors were obtained from an adult who was a healthcare worker with PCR-confirmed SARS-CoV-2 infection or an uninfected control (not recorded which).

In its sample, this clonotype was seen a few times. The V and J genes are TRBV3-1 and TRBJ2-7; D possibly corresponds to TRBD2 (5 bases). V gave up 1 base and J gave up 0 bases, with 10 bases separating them. The CDR3 runs 15 residues. Germline values: CDR1 LGHDT, CDR2 YNNKEL (reference sequence). The CDR3 DNA sequence: TGTGCCAGCAGCCAAGGGCGGGTCAGCTCCTACGAGCAGTACTTC. It yields the protein CASSQGRVSSYEQYF.

This clonotype showed up many times. The chain employs TRBV4-2 and TRBJ2-2; 10 bases map to TRBD2. This CDR3 has 16 amino acids. V shed 4 bases, J shed 7 bases, and the junction held 9 bases outside the gene matches. Germline CDR1 is LGHNA and CDR2 is YNFKEQ. CDR3 region: CASSREAGGPGGELFF. DNA of the CDR3: TGTGCCAGCAGCCGTGAAGCGGGAGGGCCTGGCGGGGAGCTGTTTTTT.

In this sample, this clonotype turned up many times. V is TRBV28 and J is TRBJ2-3; 7 bases are a match to TRBD2. V lost 8 bases to trimming and J lost 0 bases; unmatched junction nucleotides: 8. The germline gives CDR1 MDHEN, CDR2 SYDVKM. The CDR3 runs to 15 residues. This CDR3 is CASGLAGGSTDTQYF. The CDR3 nucleotides are TGTGCCAGCGGGTTAGCGGGTGGAAGCACAGATACGCAGTATTTT.

The genes are TRBV7-3 and TRBJ2-3; D might be TRBD2 (5 bases). CDR1 is SGHTA and CDR2 is FQGTGA in the germline V gene. V was cut by 7 bases and J by 2 bases, with 22 bases left in between. The CDR3 is 17 amino acids. For the CDR3, the DNA is TGTGCCAGCACCCACCCCGGCAGCGGAAAACACACAGATACGCAGTATTTT. Translated: CASTHPGSGKHTDTQYF.

In this sample, this clonotype turned up many times. This chain uses TRBV9 with TRBJ2-2; D remains ambiguous. Germline CDR1 is SGDLS and CDR2 is YYNGEE. This CDR3 is built from 15 residues. V lost 0 bases, J lost 3 bases, and 9 bases lay in between. This CDR3 reads CASSVGADYTGELFF. The CDR3 DNA reads as TGTGCCAGCAGCGTAGGGGCAGATTACACCGGGGAGCTGTTTTTT.

The V call is TRBV7-2, the J call TRBJ2-4, with D possibly matching TRBD1 (6 bases). This CDR3 spans 15 amino acids. The germline V gene encodes CDR1 SGHTA and CDR2 FQGNSA. Trimming stripped 1 base from V and 4 bases from J, with 11 bases between. CDR3 sequence (DNA): TGTGCCAGCAGCTTAGGACAGGTTGGGAAAAACATTCAGTACTTC. It yields the protein CASSLGQVGKNIQYF. The full variable domain, with the rest looked up from reference TRBV7-2 and TRBJ2-4, is GAGVSQSPSNKVTEKGKDVELRCDPISGHTALYWYRQSLGQGLEFLIYFQGNSAPDKSGLPSDRFSAERTGGSVSTLTIQRTQQEDSAVYLCASSLGQVGKNIQYFGAGTRLSVL.

This clonotype showed up many times. The chain combines TRBV18 with TRBJ1-1; 9 positions match TRBD1. With 6 bases clipped from V and 3 bases from J, the junction kept 5 bases outside the gene matches. The CDR3 loop spans 14 amino acids. CDR1 and CDR2 from the germline V gene are KGHSH and LQKENI. The CDR3 sequence is CASSPDRGDTEAFF. The CDR3 nucleotides are TGTGCCAGCTCGCCCGACAGGGGGGACACTGAAGCTTTCTTT. The complete variable domain, with remaining parts taken from reference TRBV18 and TRBJ1-1, reads NAGVMQNPRHLVRRRGQEARLRCSPMKGHSHVYWYRQLPEEGLKFMVYLQKENIIDESGMPKERFSAEFPKEGPSILRIQQVVRGDSAAYFCASSPDRGDTEAFFGQGTRLTVV.

There are a few counts of this clonotype. The CDR3 sequence: CATSDWGARSSYNEQFF. As DNA, the CDR3 is TGTGCCACCAGTGATTGGGGAGCGAGAAGCTCCTACAATGAGCAGTTCTTC. The chain joins TRBV24-1 to TRBJ2-1, with D possibly TRBD2 on 5 matching bases. The V gene's germline CDR1 is KGHDR and CDR2 SFDVKD. CDR3 length equals 17 residues. The V end was cut by 2 bases, the J end by 0 bases, with 13 bases between.

The rearrangement joins TRBV7-9 to TRBJ2-7, with 8 bases aligning to TRBD1. The CDR3 extends over 16 amino acids. Germline V lookup: CDR1 SEHNR, CDR2 FQNEAQ (reference sequence). The ends lost 5 bases at V and 2 bases at J; junction bases unmatched: 11. Written as DNA, the CDR3 is TGTGCCAGCAGCACATCCGACAGGGGAGGCCCCTACGAGCAGTACTTC. This sequence encodes CASSTSDRGGPYEQYF.

This clonotype has ten or more counts. The chain uses TRBV7-3 and TRBJ2-7, with TRBD1 identical over 7 bases. Germline values: CDR1 SGHTA, CDR2 FQGTGA. This CDR3 has 13 residues. With 4 bases clipped from V and 9 bases from J, the junction kept 9 bases outside the gene matches. The CDR3 nucleotides read TGTGCCAGCAGCTCCCTCCGGGACAGCAGGCAGTACTTC. Encoded protein: CASSSLRDSRQYF.